This TCR beta chain was sequenced during a study of CD8 T cells in ankylosing spondylitis. The ends were cut back, 5 bases at V and 4 bases at J, with 18 bases in the middle. The CDR3 consists of 15 residues. MiXCR, run by TCRdb on the 5' RACE reads, gives a single entry per CDR3 protein. The repertoire holds 350,000 or so distinct CDR3 sequences, with roughly 14% as singletons. This receptor was taken from a male donor with ankylosing spondylitis or in good health (not recorded which). The rearrangement uses TRBV12-3 or TRBV12-4 and TRBJ2-7; D is ambiguous. Input material: blood, either unsorted or a sorted T cell fraction (not recorded which). The CDR3 is CASSPRHAGPYEQYF. The CDR3, as DNA: TGTGCCAGCAGTCCCCGACATGCCGGGCCGTACGAGCAGTACTTC.